The 25 T cell receptor beta chains presented below share a single source sample, sequenced in a study of shared clonotypes between healthy human individuals. TCRdb keeps only in-frame clones here, not all; method: immunoSEQ multiplex PCR. The table shows some 2.3 million clones, with approximately 95% occurring only once. The sample was naive CD4+ T cells from PBMCs. Subset described: CD45RA+ positively selected. The receptors were sampled from a man in his late teens or twenties in good health. Some clones in this sample may be carry-over from other donors' samples.

This chain connects TRBV9 to TRBJ2-5, with a weak D call TRBD1 (5 bases). CDR3 length: 15 amino acids. Trimming took 0 bases from V and 1 from J, leaving 10 bases between them. Looked up from germline, CDR1 is SGDLS and CDR2 is YYNGEE. CDR3 region: CASSVAPTGQETQYF. Here the CDR3 DNA reads TGTGCCAGCAGCGTAGCCCCTACAGGCCAAGAGACCCAGTACTTC.

V usage is TRBV7-9 and J usage is TRBJ2-3; 8 bases match TRBD2. J gave up 0 bases and V 3 bases, and 8 bases lay outside the gene matches. Per germline, CDR1 SEHNR and CDR2 FQNEAQ (reference sequence). This CDR3 comprises 17 residues. This chain's CDR3 is CASSLGAGGFSTDTQYF. The CDR3 nucleotides read TGTGCCAGCAGCTTGGGGGCGGGAGGCTTCAGCACAGATACGCAGTATTTT. Supplemented by reference TRBV7-9 and TRBJ2-3, the full variable domain reads DTGVSQNPRHKITKRGQNVTFRCDPISEHNRLYWYRQTLGQGPEFLTYFQNEAQLEKSRLLSDRFSAERPKGSFSTLEIQRTEQGDSAMYLCASSLGAGGFSTDTQYFGPGTRLTVL.

V is TRBV28 and J is TRBJ1-2, with no clear D. Trimming took 4 bases from V and 7 from J, leaving 13 bases between them. The germline CDR1 and CDR2 sequences are MDHEN and SYDVKM. CDR3 length equals 13 residues. CDR3 protein: CASSSPSHSGYTF. For the CDR3, the DNA is TGTGCCAGCAGTTCCCCTAGTCACAGTGGCTACACCTTC.

The rearrangement links TRBV4-1 to TRBJ2-3; TRBD2 matches 8 bases. Germline V CDR1 and CDR2: MGHRA, YSYEKL. The V segment lost 4 bases and the J segment 1 base; nucleotides outside the gene matches: 13. The CDR3 sequence is 18 residues long. CDR3 sequence: CASSRRSLREARTDTQYF. In nucleotides, the CDR3 is TGCGCCAGCAGCCGGCGGTCGCTGCGGGAGGCCCGCACAGATACGCAGTATTTT.

CDR3 in amino acids: CASSAKRTDRGSNTQYF. The CDR3 coding sequence is TGTGCCAGCAGCGCCAAGCGAACTGACAGAGGATCAAATACGCAGTATTTT. J is TRBJ2-3 and V is TRBV9, with D perhaps TRBD1 (5 bases). Germline CDR1 SGDLS, CDR2 YYNGEE. Trimming took 3 bases from V and 7 from J, leaving 24 bases between them. This CDR3 has 17 residues.

This rearrangement joins TRBV5-5 to TRBJ1-1; D unresolved. V gave up 1 base and J gave up 4 bases, with 5 bases separating them. The CDR3 is 12 amino acids. Germline CDR1 SGHKS, CDR2 YYEKEE (reference sequence). This chain's CDR3 is CASSLQSTEAFF. The CDR3, as DNA: TGTGCCAGCAGCTTGCAGTCCACTGAAGCTTTCTTT.

This clone was observed once. The chain carries TRBV6-6 and TRBJ2-4; 7 nucleotides line up with TRBD1. V lost 5 bases to trimming and J lost 8 bases; unmatched junction nucleotides: 9. Germline V gene sequence: CDR1 MNHNY, CDR2 SVGAGI (reference sequence). CDR3 length: 14 amino acids. DNA for the CDR3: TGTGCCAGCAGTCCCCGGACAGGTCCCCACATTCAGTACTTC. This codes for CASSPRTGPHIQYF.

The V gene is TRBV30, the J gene TRBJ2-3, with D possibly TRBD2 on 6 matching bases. V was cut by 5 bases and J by 6 bases, with 6 bases left in between. The germline V gene encodes CDR1 GTSNPN and CDR2 SVGIG (reference sequence). CDR3 length: 10 amino acids. DNA for the CDR3: TGTGCCTGGGGGGGGGATACGCAGTATTTT. Its protein product is CAWGGDTQYF. Full variable domain (missing parts from reference TRBV30 and TRBJ2-3): SQTIHQWPATLVQPVGSPLSLECTVEGTSNPNLYWYRQAAGRGLQLLFYSVGIGQISSEVPQNLSASRPQDRQFILSSKKLLLSDSGFYLCAWGGDTQYFGPGTRLTVL.

This chain connects TRBV4-1 to TRBJ1-2; D is perhaps TRBD1 (6 bases). The CDR3 has 13 residues. Germline V CDR1 and CDR2: MGHRA, YSYEKL. V was trimmed by 5 bases and J by 7 bases, leaving 14 bases between them. CDR3 bases: TGCGCCAGCAGCGGGGAAGGGGGACGTGGCTACACCTTC. Amino acids: CASSGEGGRGYTF.

The genes are TRBV4-3 and TRBJ2-1; 14 nucleotides match TRBD2. Trimming took 4 bases from V and 2 from J; bases not matched to a gene: 7. The CDR3 length is 18 residues. Germline V gives CDR1 LGHNA, CDR2 YSLEER. The CDR3 DNA follows: TGCGCCAGCAGCCTAGGGACTAGCGGGAGTGGCGCCTACAATGAGCAGTTCTTC. Translated, it gives CASSLGTSGSGAYNEQFF.

This clone has a handful of counts. The CDR3 sequence is CASSFQGAYEQYF. In nucleotides, the CDR3 is TGTGCCAGCAGCTTTCAGGGGGCCTACGAGCAGTACTTC. The V call is TRBV7-9, the J call TRBJ2-7; TRBD1 agrees at 7 bases. The CDR3 is 13 amino acids. V lost 3 bases and J lost 2; bases outside the gene matches: 1. In germline, CDR1 is SEHNR, CDR2 FQNEAQ (reference sequence).

The rearrangement joins TRBV6-1 to TRBJ2-6; 7 positions agree with TRBD1. Germline values: CDR1 MNHNS, CDR2 SASEGT. With V trimmed by 6 bases and J by 4 bases, 6 bases remained unmatched. There are 15 residues in the CDR3. As DNA, the CDR3 is TGTGCCAGCAGCCACAGGGGACCCGGGGCCAACGTCCTGACTTTC. This sequence encodes CASSHRGPGANVLTF.

The V and J genes are TRBV5-6 and TRBJ1-2, with TRBD1 identical over 11 bases. The length of the CDR3 is 14 residues. Looked up from germline, CDR1 is SGHDT and CDR2 is YYEEEE. Germline trimming cut 5 bases from V and 4 bases from J; bases unmatched to any gene: 4. The CDR3 sequence is CASSRTGGVYGYTF. DNA for the CDR3: TGTGCCAGCAGTAGGACAGGGGGCGTCTATGGCTACACCTTC.

This chain links TRBV7-8 with TRBJ1-2, with D unresolved. This CDR3 contains 15 residues. Germline CDR1 is SGHVS and CDR2 is FQNEAQ. Trimming cost V 3 bases and J 9 bases, with 20 bases left between them. This CDR3 is CASSFGQADPISYTF. In DNA, the CDR3 is TGTGCCAGCAGCTTCGGCCAGGCGGATCCGATTAGCTACACCTTC. Supplemented by reference TRBV7-8 and TRBJ1-2, the full variable domain reads GAGVSQSPRYKVAKRGQDVALRCDPISGHVSLFWYQQALGQGPEFLTYFQNEAQLDKSGLPSDRFFAERPEGSVSTLKIQRTQQEDSAVYLCASSFGQADPISYTFGSGTRLTVV.

This sequence joins TRBV6-5 and TRBJ1-5; D gene uncertain. The CDR3 runs to 15 residues. The V and J ends lost 6 bases and 1 base respectively, with 13 bases between them. Germline CDR1 reads MNHEY; CDR2 reads SVGAGI. The chain's CDR3 is CASRKDGNSNQPQHF. The CDR3 DNA is TGTGCCAGCAGAAAGGACGGTAACAGCAATCAGCCCCAGCATTTT.

The chain links TRBV6-1 to TRBJ2-2; the match to TRBD1 covers 7 bases. V trimming: 5 bases; J trimming: 4 bases; junction bases outside the gene matches: 13. The CDR3 contains 17 residues. CDR1 is MNHNS, CDR2 SASEGT, per germline. The DNA for the CDR3 is TGTGCCAGCAGTCAAGGGCGACGAACAGGGGTCACCGGGGAGCTGTTTTTT. This encodes CASSQGRRTGVTGELFF.

J is TRBJ1-1 and V is TRBV5-1; 7 positions match TRBD1. Germline values: CDR1 SGHRS, CDR2 YFSETQ. This CDR3 is built from 15 residues. Trimming cost V 4 bases and J 1 base; bases outside gene matches: 7. In DNA form, the CDR3 reads TGCGCCAGCAGCACCTCGGGACAGCAGAACACTGAAGCTTTCTTT. This translates into CASSTSGQQNTEAFF. Full variable domain (missing parts from reference TRBV5-1 and TRBJ1-1): KAGVTQTPRYLIKTRGQQVTLSCSPISGHRSVSWYQQTPGQGLQFLFEYFSETQRNKGNFPGRFSGRQFSNSRSEMNVSTLELGDSALYLCASSTSGQQNTEAFFGQGTRLTVV.

The chain joins TRBV7-8 to TRBJ2-2; weak D call: TRBD1 (5 bases). CDR3 length: 16 amino acids. V lost 0 bases and J lost 1, with 9 bases in between. Germline CDR1 reads SGHVS; CDR2 reads FQNEAQ. CDR3 DNA: TGTGCCAGCAGCTTAGCGATCAGGGAGAACACCGGGGAGCTGTTTTTT. Translating gives CASSLAIRENTGELFF.

The V gene is TRBV7-3, the J gene TRBJ1-1; no reliable D call. Per the germline V gene, CDR1 is SGHTA and CDR2 is FQGTGA. The CDR3 is made up of 13 amino acids. V lost 1 base to trimming and J lost 6 bases, with 9 bases between them. CDR3 nucleotides: TGTGCCAGCAGCTTAAGTCAAAGGGCTGAAGCTTTCTTT. It encodes CASSLSQRAEAFF.

This clone was observed once. The same CDR3 also results from other DNA sequences found in this sample. The chain is built from TRBV5-1 and TRBJ2-5, with 8 bases aligning to TRBD1. The CDR3 runs to 15 residues. The germline V gene has CDR1 SGHRS and CDR2 YFSETQ. Losses at the gene ends were 0 bases for V and 2 bases for J; bases not matched to a gene: 3. CDR3 DNA: TGCGCCAGCAGCTTGGGCACAGGGGGACAAGAGACCCAGTACTTC. The encoded protein is CASSLGTGGQETQYF. The whole variable domain, filled in from reference TRBV5-1 and TRBJ2-5, reads KAGVTQTPRYLIKTRGQQVTLSCSPISGHRSVSWYQQTPGQGLQFLFEYFSETQRNKGNFPGRFSGRQFSNSRSEMNVSTLELGDSALYLCASSLGTGGQETQYFGPGTRLLVL.

The rearrangement uses TRBV7-2 and TRBJ2-1; the D call may be TRBD1 or TRBD2 (5 bases each). CDR1 and CDR2 from the germline V gene are SGHTA and FQGNSA. The ends were cut back, 0 bases at V and 9 bases at J, with 6 bases in the middle. The CDR3 totals 12 residues. The CDR3 loop is CASSLAGTEQFF. The DNA for the CDR3 is TGTGCCAGCAGCTTAGCCGGGACTGAGCAGTTCTTC.

In this sample, this clone turned up once. The rearrangement links TRBV7-9 to TRBJ2-7; 9 bases line up with TRBD2. V gave up 4 bases and J gave up 7 bases; unmatched junction bases: 17. The V gene's germline CDR1 is SEHNR and CDR2 FQNEAQ (reference sequence). The CDR3 has 17 amino acids. In DNA form, the CDR3 reads TGTGCCAGCAGCTCGCAGGAGACCGGGACTAGCCCTCGAGAGCAGTACTTC. Its translation is CASSSQETGTSPREQYF.

This chain connects TRBV18 to TRBJ2-2; D remains unclear. Trimming removed 4 bases at V and 1 base at J, with 10 bases between. The CDR3 is 15 residues long. Germline CDR1 is KGHSH and CDR2 is LQKENI. CDR3 nucleotides: TGTGCCAGCTCACTCAGTATAGGGAACACCGGGGAGCTGTTTTTT. It codes for CASSLSIGNTGELFF.

The chain combines TRBV18 with TRBJ1-5; the D is unclear. Germline CDR1 KGHSH, CDR2 LQKENI. Trimming removed 2 bases from V and 0 bases from J, with 5 bases in between. This CDR3 has 14 residues. The CDR3 protein is CASSPNASNQPQHF. The CDR3 region has the DNA TGTGCCAGCTCACCAAACGCTAGCAATCAGCCCCAGCATTTT.

V is TRBV29-1 and J is TRBJ2-3, with D perhaps TRBD1 (6 bases). V lost 2 bases, J lost 3 bases, and 12 bases lay in between. The CDR3 spans 14 residues. The germline V gene has CDR1 SQVTM and CDR2 ANQGSEA. DNA for the CDR3: TGCAGCGTTGAATCGGGACAACGAACAGATACGCAGTATTTT. It translates to CSVESGQRTDTQYF.